What follows are 13 T cell receptor beta chains derived from one specimen sequenced in a study of CD8+CD57+ T cells in acquired aplastic anemia. Patients chosen for sequencing had CD8+CD57+ cells that had expanded, as shown by flow cytometry. Investigators profiled TCR beta VDJ and CDR3 from genomic DNA template. MiXCR was run by TCRdb on the reads, yielding one entry per CDR3 protein. The sample records about 180,000 distinct CDR3 sequences, around 50% being singletons. Material for sequencing was sorted CD4+, CD8+, or CD8+CD57+ T cells (not recorded which) from PBMCs. These receptors were collected from a human donor with aplastic anemia.

This clonotype was detected many times. This chain links TRBV20-1 with TRBJ2-7; maybe TRBD2 (6 bases). CDR3 length equals 12 residues. Trimming took off 3 bases at V and 6 bases at J, with 12 bases between the two ends. Per germline, CDR1 DFQATT and CDR2 SNEGSKA (reference sequence). CDR3 region: CSARRGQSEQYF. CDR3 coding DNA: TGCAGTGCTAGGCGGGGTCAGAGCGAGCAGTACTTC.

A few counts support this clonotype. V usage is TRBV12-5 and J usage is TRBJ2-1, with 9 bases matching TRBD2. This CDR3 region has 16 residues. J lost 9 bases, V lost 6 bases, and 15 bases had no gene match. Per germline, CDR1 LGHNT and CDR2 FRNRAP. The DNA of the CDR3 is TGTGCTAGTGGCCCCACCGCCGGACTAGCGCCCCTTGAGCAGTTCTTC. This encodes CASGPTAGLAPLEQFF.

Of note for this clonotype: The CDR3 does not end in the conserved phenylalanine or tryptophan, so this is likely a read error. CDR3: CASSRTGDQPQHL. CDR3 nucleotides: TGTGCCAGCAGCAGGACAGGGGATCAGCCCCAGCATCTT. The rearrangement joins TRBV6-1 to TRBJ1-5, with TRBD1 matching 9 bases. Looked up from germline, CDR1 is MNHNS and CDR2 is SASEGT. This CDR3 contains 13 residues. V lost 6 bases to trimming and J lost 5 bases; unmatched junction nucleotides: 2.

This clonotype was counted ten times or more. The chain combines TRBV4-1 with TRBJ2-3, with D possibly being TRBD1 (5 bases). The CDR3 spans 16 residues. The V and J ends lost 2 bases and 3 bases respectively, with 15 bases between them. CDR1 is MGHRA, CDR2 YSYEKL, per germline. This CDR3 is CASSQSRVGVTDTQYF. CDR3 in DNA: TGCGCCAGCAGCCAAAGCCGGGTAGGGGTAACAGATACGCAGTATTTT.

In DNA form, the CDR3 reads TGTGCCAGCGGGGATGCCTCCTATAATTCACCCCTCCACTTT. Protein sequence: CASGDASYNSPLHF. The chain uses TRBV19 and TRBJ1-6; D is unclear. The length of the CDR3 is 14 residues. CDR1 LNHDA and CDR2 SQIVND come from the germline V gene (reference sequence). V was pared by 9 bases and J by 0 bases, with 9 bases between.

This clonotype was recorded at least ten times. This sequence joins TRBV7-2 and TRBJ1-4; possibly TRBD1 for D (6 bases). With 5 bases removed from V and 7 bases from J, the gap between germline ends came to 14 bases. The CDR3 is made up of 14 amino acids. CDR1 is SGHTA and CDR2 is FQGNSA in the germline V gene. The chain's CDR3 is CASSPRQEFEKLFF. DNA for the CDR3: TGTGCCAGCAGCCCTAGACAGGAGTTTGAAAAACTGTTTTTT.

This clonotype was observed a few times. The J gene is TRBJ2-1, the V gene TRBV29-1, with 7 positions matching TRBD2. The V gene's germline CDR1 is SQVTM and CDR2 ANQGSEA. The CDR3 runs 14 residues. V was pared by 4 bases and J by 6 bases, with 9 bases of the junction left unmatched. CDR3 amino acids: CSVVGQREVNEQFF. The CDR3 nucleotides are TGCAGCGTTGTAGGCCAGCGGGAAGTCAATGAGCAGTTCTTC.

The CDR3 nucleotides are TGTGCCACCAGCAGCTTCACCCCCCGGGGAACTAACTATGGCTACACCTTC. The encoded protein is CATSSFTPRGTNYGYTF. The chain couples TRBV15 to TRBJ1-2; D unclear. This CDR3 has 17 residues. Trimming removed 3 bases at V and 0 bases at J, with 17 bases between. Germline CDR1 reads LNHNV; CDR2 reads YYDKDF (reference sequence).

As for this clonotype: Compared with germline, one end of the junction differs, possibly owing to a read error. CDR3: CASSYSRGGFYNEQFF. In DNA form, the CDR3 reads TGTGCCAGCAGTTACTCGAGAGGGGGCTTCTACAATGAGCAGTTCTTC. This chain connects TRBV10-3 to TRBJ2-1, with TRBD1 matching 7 bases. This CDR3 region has 16 residues. Germline V CDR1 and CDR2: ENHRY, SYGVKD.

This clonotype was counted once. V gene TRBV6-5 combines with J gene TRBJ2-7, with D possibly matching TRBD1 (7 bases). V lost 4 bases and J lost 5, with 18 bases in between. Germline V gene lookup returns CDR1 MNHEY and CDR2 SVGAGI. The CDR3 is 15 residues long. The CDR3 DNA is TGTGCCAGCAGTTCCGGGACAGCCGGGGGACACGAGCAGTACTTC. This translates into CASSSGTAGGHEQYF.

This chain links TRBV7-9 with TRBJ2-7; unclear D gene. Trimming shortened V by 2 bases and J by 2 bases, and 7 bases separated the two germline ends. This CDR3 region has 13 residues. Germline V CDR1 and CDR2: SEHNR, FQNEAQ (reference sequence). CDR3 sequence reads: CASSLSATYEQYF. The DNA for the CDR3 is TGTGCCAGCAGCTTAAGTGCAACCTACGAGCAGTACTTC. Full variable domain (rest looked up from reference TRBV7-9 and TRBJ2-7): DTGVSQNPRHKITKRGQNVTFRCDPISEHNRLYWYRQTLGQGPEFLTYFQNEAQLEKSRLLSDRFSAERPKGSFSTLEIQRTEQGDSAMYLCASSLSATYEQYFGPGTRLTVT.

The V gene is TRBV20-1, the J gene TRBJ2-3; possible D gene TRBD2, 6 bases. CDR3 size: 15 residues. Trimming removed 3 bases at V and 2 bases at J, with 15 bases between. Germline V gene lookup returns CDR1 DFQATT and CDR2 SNEGSKA (reference sequence). This chain's CDR3 is CSASSLGSYTDTQYF. The CDR3, as DNA: TGCAGTGCTAGTTCTCTCGGGAGTTACACAGATACGCAGTATTTT.

The V and J genes are TRBV10-3 and TRBJ2-7; TRBD1 matches 10 bases. CDR1 is ENHRY, CDR2 SYGVKD, per germline. This CDR3 has 15 amino acids. The V and J ends lost 6 bases and 2 bases, in that order; junction bases with no gene match: 7. CDR3 sequence: CAIRGTGDGPYEQYF. CDR3 sequence (DNA): TGTGCCATCAGAGGGACAGGGGACGGACCCTACGAGCAGTACTTC.